This T cell receptor (beta chain) was captured in a study of T cell responses to AZD1222 COVID-19 vaccine. Study conclusions and caveats: Donor demographics were predominantly white British with a female majority; clonal diversity may be underestimated. The repertoires were collected only after the peak T cell response. Baseline seropositivity characterized only a handful of AZD1222 recipients.

The ends were cut back, 0 bases at V and 0 bases at J, with 11 bases in the middle. Germline CDR1 reads SGHDN; CDR2 reads FVKESK. This CDR3 has 16 amino acids. As concerns this clone: Its antigen is undetermined.

Assay: immunoSEQ multiplex PCR; the TCRdb copy retains only in-frame clones and omits some. The sample comprises 140,000 to 150,000 clones, 88% of which are singletons, and roughly 16% rests with the top ten. The receptor's source is an adult in good health. This specimen was peripheral blood, taken on day 0 of AZD1222 vaccination. The chain uses TRBV14 and TRBJ1-1; tentative D call: TRBD1 (5 bases). The CDR3 sequence: CASSQDLGGVNTEAFF. The CDR3 DNA follows: TGTGCCAGCAGCCAAGATTTGGGGGGGGTGAACACTGAAGCTTTCTTT.